Described below is a single T cell receptor (beta chain) sequence and its context. Its antigen is not known. V lost 5 bases to trimming and J lost 1 base, with 12 bases between them. CDR1 SGHAT and CDR2 FQNNGV come from the germline V gene. This CDR3 is 14 amino acids long. These data originate in a study of human T cells and chemical hapten exposure. Overall study results and limits: Patch test score rose with PT1 expanded TCR count, significant at thresholds 8, 16 and 32, not 4.

Time point: patch test 2, 6 weeks after DPC sensitization. Treatment here: therapeutic diphenylcyclopropenone sensitization with weekly scalp DPC. TCRdb reanalysed the RACE reads using MiXCR and keeps one entry per CDR3 protein. The table shows approximately 25,000 distinct CDR3 sequences, with over 9% occurring only once. The receptor's source is a man aged 25-45 years with alopecia areata. Some clones in this sample may be carry-over from other donors' samples. The gene calls are TRBV11-2 and TRBJ2-7; tentatively, D is TRBD1 (5 bases). Sample: whole blood, taken in connection with sensitization to the hapten diphenylcyclopropenone (DPC). As DNA, the CDR3 is TGTGCCAGCAGCAATCAAGACAGTTCCTACGAGCAGTACTTC. This encodes CASSNQDSSYEQYF.